This T cell receptor beta chain was sequenced during a study of blood T cell repertoires in COVID-19. Study-wide context: Acute and convalescent COVID-19 samples came from the United States, Italy and Spain. In each case, the material was cDNA or gDNA derived from T cells, B-cell-depleted T cells, or PBMCs.

How the authors handled the data: Reference gene primer amplification gave estimated nucleated cell counts. TCRdb keeps only in-frame clones here, not all; method: immunoSEQ multiplex PCR. V and J calls and clone size are as listed in that table; D and trimming were resolved from the DNA. The repertoire holds 30,000 to 45,000 clones, over 80% seen once, with 13% to 15% in the top ten. Trimming pared 2 bases from V and 2 bases from J, leaving 12 bases between. There are 15 residues in the CDR3. Germline values: CDR1 MNHEY, CDR2 SVGAGI. The chain joins TRBV6-5 to TRBJ2-5; TRBD2 might be the D (6 bases). Source material: peripheral blood. The clonotype was recovered from a human donor in a cohort sampled during active COVID-19. The CDR3 is CASSYGLGGQETQYF. CDR3 in DNA: TGTGCCAGCAGTTACGGTCTCGGGGGACAAGAGACCCAGTACTTC.